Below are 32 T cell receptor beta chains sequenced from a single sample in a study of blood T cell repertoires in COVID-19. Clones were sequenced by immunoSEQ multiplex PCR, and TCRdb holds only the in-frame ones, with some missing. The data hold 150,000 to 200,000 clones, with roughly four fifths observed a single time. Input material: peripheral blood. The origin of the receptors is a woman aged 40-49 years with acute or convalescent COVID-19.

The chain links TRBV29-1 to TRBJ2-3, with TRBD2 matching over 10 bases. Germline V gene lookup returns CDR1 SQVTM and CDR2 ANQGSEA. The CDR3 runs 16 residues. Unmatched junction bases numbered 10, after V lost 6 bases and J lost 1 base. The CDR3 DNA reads TGCAGCGTATTCTACCGGACTAGCGGTGGCACAGATACGCAGTATTTT. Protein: CSVFYRTSGGTDTQYF.

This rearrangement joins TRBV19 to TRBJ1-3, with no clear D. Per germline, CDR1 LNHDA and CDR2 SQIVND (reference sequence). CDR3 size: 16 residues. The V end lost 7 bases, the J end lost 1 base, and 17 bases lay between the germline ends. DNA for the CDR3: TGTGCCAGTACCCCTCTAGCAGCCGATTCTGGAAACACCATATATTTT. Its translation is CASTPLAADSGNTIYF.

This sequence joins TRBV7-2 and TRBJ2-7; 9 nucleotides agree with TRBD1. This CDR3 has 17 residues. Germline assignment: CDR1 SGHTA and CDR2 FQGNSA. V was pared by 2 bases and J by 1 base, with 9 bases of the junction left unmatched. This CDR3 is CASSLRADRGASYEQYF. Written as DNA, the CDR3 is TGTGCCAGCAGCTTACGGGCCGACAGGGGGGCTTCCTACGAGCAGTACTTC.

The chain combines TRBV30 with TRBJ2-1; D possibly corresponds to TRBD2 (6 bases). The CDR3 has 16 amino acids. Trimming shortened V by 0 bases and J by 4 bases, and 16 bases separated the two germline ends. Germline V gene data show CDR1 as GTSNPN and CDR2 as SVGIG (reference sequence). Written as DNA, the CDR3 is TGTGCCTGGAGTGTTCCGTGGCGGGGATTATACAATGAGCAGTTCTTC. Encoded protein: CAWSVPWRGLYNEQFF.

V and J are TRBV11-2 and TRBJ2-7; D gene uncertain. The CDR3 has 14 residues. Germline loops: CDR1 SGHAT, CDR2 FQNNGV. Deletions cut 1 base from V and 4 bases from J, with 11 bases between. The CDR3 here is CASSLVTVGYEQYF. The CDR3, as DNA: TGTGCCAGCAGCTTAGTAACAGTCGGATACGAGCAGTACTTC.

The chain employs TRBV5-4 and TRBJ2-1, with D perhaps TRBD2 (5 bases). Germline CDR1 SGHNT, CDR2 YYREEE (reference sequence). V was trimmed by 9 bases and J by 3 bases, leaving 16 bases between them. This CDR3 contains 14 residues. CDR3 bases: TGTGCCACCGCGCCGGCTAGCAGCTACAATGAGCAGTTCTTC. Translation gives CATAPASSYNEQFF.

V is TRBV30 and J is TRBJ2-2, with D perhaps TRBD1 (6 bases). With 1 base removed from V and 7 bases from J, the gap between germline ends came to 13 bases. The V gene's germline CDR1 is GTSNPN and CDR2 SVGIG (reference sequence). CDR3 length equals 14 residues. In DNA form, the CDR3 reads TGTGCCTGGAGTGCCACAGGGTATGTCGGGGAGCTGTTTTTT. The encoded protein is CAWSATGYVGELFF.

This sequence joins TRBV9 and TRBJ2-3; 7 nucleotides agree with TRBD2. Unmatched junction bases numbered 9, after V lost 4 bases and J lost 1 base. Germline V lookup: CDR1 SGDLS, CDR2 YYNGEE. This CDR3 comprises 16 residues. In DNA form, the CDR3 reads TGTGCCAGCAGCACGGGACTGAGCGGGGGCACAGATACGCAGTATTTT. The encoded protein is CASSTGLSGGTDTQYF.

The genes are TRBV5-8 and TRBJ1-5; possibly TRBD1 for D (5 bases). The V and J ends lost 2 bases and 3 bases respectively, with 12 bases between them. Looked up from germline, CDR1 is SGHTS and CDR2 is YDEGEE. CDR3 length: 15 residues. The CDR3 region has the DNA TGTGCCAGCAGCTTAGACAGTGGGGTCAATCAGCCCCAGCATTTT. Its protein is CASSLDSGVNQPQHF.

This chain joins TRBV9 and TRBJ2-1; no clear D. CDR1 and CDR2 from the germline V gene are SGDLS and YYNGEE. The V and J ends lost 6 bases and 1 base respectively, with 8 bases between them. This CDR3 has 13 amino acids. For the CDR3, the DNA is TGTGCCAGCAACAAAAATTCCTACAATGAGCAGTTCTTC. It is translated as CASNKNSYNEQFF.

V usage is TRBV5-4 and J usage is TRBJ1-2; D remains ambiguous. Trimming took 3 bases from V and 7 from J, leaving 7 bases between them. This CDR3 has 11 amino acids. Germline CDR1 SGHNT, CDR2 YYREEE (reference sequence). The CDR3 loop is CASSSLRGYTF. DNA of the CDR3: TGTGCCAGCAGCTCCCTCCGTGGCTACACCTTC.

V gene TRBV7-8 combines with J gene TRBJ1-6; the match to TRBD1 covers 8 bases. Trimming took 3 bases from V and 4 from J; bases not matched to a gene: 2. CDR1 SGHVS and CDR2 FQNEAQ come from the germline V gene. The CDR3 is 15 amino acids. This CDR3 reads CASSFRQGYNSPLHF. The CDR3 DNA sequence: TGTGCCAGCAGCTTCCGACAGGGGTATAATTCACCCCTCCACTTT.

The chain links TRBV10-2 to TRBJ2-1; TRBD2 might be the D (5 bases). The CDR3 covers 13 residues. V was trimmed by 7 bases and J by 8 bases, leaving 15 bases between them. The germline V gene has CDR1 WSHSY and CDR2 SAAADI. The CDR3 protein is CASTLLWGDEQFF. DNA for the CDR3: TGCGCCAGCACCCTACTATGGGGAGATGAGCAGTTCTTC.

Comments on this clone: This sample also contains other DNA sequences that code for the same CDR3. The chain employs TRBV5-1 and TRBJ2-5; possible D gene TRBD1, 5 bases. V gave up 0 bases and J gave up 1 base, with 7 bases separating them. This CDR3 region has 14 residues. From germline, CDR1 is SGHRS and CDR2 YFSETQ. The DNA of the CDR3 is TGCGCCAGCAGCTTGGGACAGATCCAAGAGACCCAGTACTTC. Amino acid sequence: CASSLGQIQETQYF.

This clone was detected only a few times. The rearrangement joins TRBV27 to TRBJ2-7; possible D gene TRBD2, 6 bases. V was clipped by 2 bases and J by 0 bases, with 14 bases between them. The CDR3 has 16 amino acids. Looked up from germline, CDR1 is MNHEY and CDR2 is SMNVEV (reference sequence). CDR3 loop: CASSLSRAGSSYEQYF. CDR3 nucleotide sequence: TGTGCCAGCAGTTTAAGTCGGGCGGGAAGCTCCTACGAGCAGTACTTC.

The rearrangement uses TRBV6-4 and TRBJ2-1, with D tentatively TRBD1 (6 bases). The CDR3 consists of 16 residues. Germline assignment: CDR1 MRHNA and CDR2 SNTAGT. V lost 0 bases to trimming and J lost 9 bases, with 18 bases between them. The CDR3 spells CASSDSIRDTRFEQFF. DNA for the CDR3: TGTGCCAGCAGTGACTCGATCCGGGACACAAGGTTTGAGCAGTTCTTC.

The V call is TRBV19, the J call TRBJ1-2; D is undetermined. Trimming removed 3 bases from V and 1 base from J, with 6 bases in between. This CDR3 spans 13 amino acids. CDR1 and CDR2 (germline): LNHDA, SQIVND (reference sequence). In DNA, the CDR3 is TGTGCCAGTAGTATTTCGCGTAACTATGGCTACACCTTC. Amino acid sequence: CASSISRNYGYTF. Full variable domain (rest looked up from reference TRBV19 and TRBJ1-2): DGGITQSPKYLFRKEGQNVTLSCEQNLNHDAMYWYRQDPGQGLRLIYYSQIVNDFQKGDIAEGYSVSREKKESFPLTVTSAQKNPTAFYLCASSISRNYGYTFGSGTRLTVV.

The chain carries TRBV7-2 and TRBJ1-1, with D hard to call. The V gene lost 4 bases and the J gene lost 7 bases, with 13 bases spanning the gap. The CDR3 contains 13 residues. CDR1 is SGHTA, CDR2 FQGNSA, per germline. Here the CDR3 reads CASSSRPRNEAFF. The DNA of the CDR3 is TGTGCCAGCAGCTCAAGGCCGCGGAATGAAGCTTTCTTT. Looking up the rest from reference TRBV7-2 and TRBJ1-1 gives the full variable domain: GAGVSQSPSNKVTEKGKDVELRCDPISGHTALYWYRQSLGQGLEFLIYFQGNSAPDKSGLPSDRFSAERTGGSVSTLTIQRTQQEDSAVYLCASSSRPRNEAFFGQGTRLTVV.

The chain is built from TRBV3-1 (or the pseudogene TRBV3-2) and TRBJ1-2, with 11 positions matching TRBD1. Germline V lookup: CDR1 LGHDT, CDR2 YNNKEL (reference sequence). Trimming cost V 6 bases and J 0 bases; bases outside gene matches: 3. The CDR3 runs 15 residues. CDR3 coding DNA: TGTGCCAGCAGACTGGGACAGGGGGCTAACTATGGCTACACCTTC. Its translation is CASRLGQGANYGYTF.

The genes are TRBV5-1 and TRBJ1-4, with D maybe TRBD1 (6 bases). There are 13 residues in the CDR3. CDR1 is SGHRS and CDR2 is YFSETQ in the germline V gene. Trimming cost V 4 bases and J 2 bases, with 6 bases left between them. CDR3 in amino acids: CASSGGTNEKLFF. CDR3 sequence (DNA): TGCGCCAGCAGCGGGGGCACTAATGAAAAACTGTTTTTT.

The CDR3 protein is CASSHGTSGGKRLGTQYF. In DNA, the CDR3 is TGTGCCAGCAGCCACGGGACTAGCGGGGGGAAACGCTTGGGGACCCAGTACTTC. V is TRBV7-2 and J is TRBJ2-5, with TRBD2 matching 15 bases. Trimming removed 5 bases from V and 7 bases from J; junction bases left unmatched: 14. Germline-derived CDR1 and CDR2 are SGHTA and FQGNSA. The CDR3 has 18 amino acids.

CDR3 sequence: CASSVSGGNTEAFF. DNA for the CDR3: TGTGCCAGCAGCGTGTCCGGGGGGAACACTGAAGCTTTCTTT. V usage is TRBV9 and J usage is TRBJ1-1; D may be TRBD1 (5 bases). Germline values: CDR1 SGDLS, CDR2 YYNGEE. The CDR3 consists of 14 residues. With 2 bases removed from V and 1 base from J, the gap between germline ends came to 9 bases. Full variable domain (outside the CDR3, taken from reference TRBV9 and TRBJ1-1): DSGVTQTPKHLITATGQRVTLRCSPRSGDLSVYWYQQSLDQGLQFLIQYYNGEERAKGNILERFSAQQFPDLHSELNLSSLELGDSALYFCASSVSGGNTEAFFGQGTRLTVV.

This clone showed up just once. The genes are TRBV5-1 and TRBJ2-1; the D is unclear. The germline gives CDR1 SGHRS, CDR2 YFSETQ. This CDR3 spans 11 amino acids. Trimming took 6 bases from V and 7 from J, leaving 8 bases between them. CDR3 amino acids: CASTLQNEQFF. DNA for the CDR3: TGCGCCAGCACCCTCCAGAATGAGCAGTTCTTC.

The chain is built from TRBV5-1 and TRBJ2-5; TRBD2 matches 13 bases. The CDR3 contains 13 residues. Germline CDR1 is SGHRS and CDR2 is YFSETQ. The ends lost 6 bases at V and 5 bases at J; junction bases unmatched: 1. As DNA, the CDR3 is TGCGCCAGCACACTAGCGGGGGGGGAGACCCAGTACTTC. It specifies CASTLAGGETQYF.

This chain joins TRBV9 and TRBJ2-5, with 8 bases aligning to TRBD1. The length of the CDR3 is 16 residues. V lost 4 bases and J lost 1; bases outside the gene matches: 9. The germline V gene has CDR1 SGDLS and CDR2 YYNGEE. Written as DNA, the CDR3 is TGTGCCAGCAGCCCACCCACAGGGGGGATCCAAGAGACCCAGTACTTC. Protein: CASSPPTGGIQETQYF.

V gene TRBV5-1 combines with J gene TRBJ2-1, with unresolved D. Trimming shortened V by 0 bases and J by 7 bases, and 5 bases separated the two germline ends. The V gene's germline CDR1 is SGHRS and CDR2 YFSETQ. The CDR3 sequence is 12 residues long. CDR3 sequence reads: CASSLAGNEQFF. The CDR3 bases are TGCGCCAGCAGCTTGGCCGGGAATGAGCAGTTCTTC.

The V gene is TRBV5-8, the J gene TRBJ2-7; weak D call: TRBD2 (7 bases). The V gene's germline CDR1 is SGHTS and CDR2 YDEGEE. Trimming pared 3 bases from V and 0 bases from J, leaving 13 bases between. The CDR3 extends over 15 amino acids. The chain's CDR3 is CASSYSGEGSYEQYF. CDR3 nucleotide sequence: TGTGCCAGCAGCTATTCAGGGGAGGGCTCCTACGAGCAGTACTTC.

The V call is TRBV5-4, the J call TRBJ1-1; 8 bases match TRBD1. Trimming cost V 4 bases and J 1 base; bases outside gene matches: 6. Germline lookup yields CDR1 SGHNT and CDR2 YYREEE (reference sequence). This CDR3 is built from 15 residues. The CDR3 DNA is TGTGCCAGCAGCATGGCAGGGGGCGGGAACACTGAAGCTTTCTTT. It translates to CASSMAGGGNTEAFF.

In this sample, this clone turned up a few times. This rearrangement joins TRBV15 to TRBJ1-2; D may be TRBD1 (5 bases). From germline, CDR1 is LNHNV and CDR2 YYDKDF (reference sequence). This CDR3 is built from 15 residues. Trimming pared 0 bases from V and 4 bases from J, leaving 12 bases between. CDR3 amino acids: CATSRDHQGSYGYTF. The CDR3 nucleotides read TGTGCCACCAGCAGAGATCACCAGGGATCCTATGGCTACACCTTC.

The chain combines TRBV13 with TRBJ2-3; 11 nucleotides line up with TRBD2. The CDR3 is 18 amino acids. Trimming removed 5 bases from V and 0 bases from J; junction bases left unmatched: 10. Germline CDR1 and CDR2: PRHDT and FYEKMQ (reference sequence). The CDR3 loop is CASSHWGSGGGSTDTQYF. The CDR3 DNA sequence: TGTGCCAGCAGCCACTGGGGTAGCGGGGGGGGAAGCACAGATACGCAGTATTTT.

This chain's CDR3 is CASSLDPGQGRTQYF. The CDR3 DNA follows: TGTGCCAGCAGCTTGGATCCGGGACAGGGGCGGACGCAGTATTTT. The chain is built from TRBV5-5 and TRBJ2-3; 10 positions agree with TRBD1. V was clipped by 0 bases and J by 9 bases; unmatched bases: 7. This CDR3 is 15 amino acids long. Per germline, CDR1 SGHKS and CDR2 YYEKEE (reference sequence). The full variable domain, rest sourced from reference TRBV5-5 and TRBJ2-3, is DAGVTQSPTHLIKTRGQQVTLRCSPISGHKSVSWYQQVLGQGPQFIFQYYEKEERGRGNFPDRFSARQFPNYSSELNVNALLLGDSALYLCASSLDPGQGRTQYFGPGTRLTVL.

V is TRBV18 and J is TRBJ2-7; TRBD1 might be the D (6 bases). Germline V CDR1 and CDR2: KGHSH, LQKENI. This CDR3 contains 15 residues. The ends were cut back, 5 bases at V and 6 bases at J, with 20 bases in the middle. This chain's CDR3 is CASSTSQGNVGEQYF. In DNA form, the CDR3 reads TGTGCCAGCTCAACGTCTCAGGGGAACGTAGGCGAGCAGTACTTC.